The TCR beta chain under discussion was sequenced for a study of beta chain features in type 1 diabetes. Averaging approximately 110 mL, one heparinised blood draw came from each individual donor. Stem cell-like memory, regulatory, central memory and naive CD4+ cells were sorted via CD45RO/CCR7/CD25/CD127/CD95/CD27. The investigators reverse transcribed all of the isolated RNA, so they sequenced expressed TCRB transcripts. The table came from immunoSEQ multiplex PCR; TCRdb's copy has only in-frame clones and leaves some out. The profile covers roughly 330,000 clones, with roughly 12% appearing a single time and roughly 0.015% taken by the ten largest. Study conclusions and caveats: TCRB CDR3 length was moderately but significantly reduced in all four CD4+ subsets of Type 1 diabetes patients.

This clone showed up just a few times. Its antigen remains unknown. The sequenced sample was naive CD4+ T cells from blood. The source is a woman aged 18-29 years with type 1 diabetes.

CDR3: CASRQGPKNIQYF. The CDR3 region has the DNA TGTGCCAGCAGACAGGGTCCCAAAAACATTCAGTACTTC. This chain joins TRBV5-4 and TRBJ2-4; possibly TRBD1 for D (6 bases). The CDR3 extends over 13 amino acids. The germline gives CDR1 SGHNT, CDR2 YYREEE (reference sequence). Trimming pared 5 bases from V and 2 bases from J, leaving 8 bases between. Together with reference TRBV5-4 and TRBJ2-4, the CDR3 gives the full variable domain: ETGVTQSPTHLIKTRGQQVTLRCSSQSGHNTVSWYQQALGQGPQFIFQYYREEENGRGNFPPRFSGLQFPNYSSELNVNALELDDSALYLCASRQGPKNIQYFGAGTRLSVL.